The 14 T cell receptor beta chains below come from one sample, sequenced in a study of T cell repertoires in cytomegalovirus infection. These receptors' antigens are unknown. TCRdb redid the calling of the reads with MiXCR, one entry per CDR3 protein. Among fewer than 1,000,000 distinct CDR3 sequences listed, roughly 31% were seen once. Sequencing used cultured CD8+ T cells from PBMCs, obtained from culture after CMV antigen stimulation. These receptors originate from a human donor in good health (CMV status not recorded). Some clones in this sample may be carry-over from other donors' samples.

The J gene is TRBJ2-7, the V gene TRBV7-8, with a possible D match to TRBD1 (6 bases). Trimming left V 4 bases short and J 3 bases short, with 10 bases between. There are 13 residues in the CDR3. The V gene's germline CDR1 is SGHVS and CDR2 FQNEAQ. CDR3 DNA sequence: TGTGCCAGCAGCTACGGACAGAACTACGAGCAGTACTTC. Amino acids: CASSYGQNYEQYF.

The rearrangement uses TRBV12-3 or TRBV12-4 and TRBJ1-2, with unresolved D. The CDR3 is made up of 10 amino acids. Deletions cut 8 bases from V and 8 bases from J, with 9 bases between. In DNA, the CDR3 is TGTGCCAGCTATTTGGGGGGCTACACCTTC. Translating it yields CASYLGGYTF.

The V and J genes are TRBV14 and TRBJ2-3; D ambiguous. Trimming removed 3 bases at V and 4 bases at J, with 14 bases between. Germline lookup yields CDR1 SGHDN and CDR2 FVKESK. The CDR3 sequence is 15 residues long. The CDR3 DNA is TGTGCCAGCAGCCAGCTGGGCGGCAGTCCAGATACGCAGTATTTT. Encoded protein: CASSQLGGSPDTQYF.

The J gene is TRBJ2-3, the V gene TRBV5-6; D is unresolved. This CDR3 region has 14 residues. Germline V lookup: CDR1 SGHDT, CDR2 YYEEEE. Deletions cut 7 bases from V and 4 bases from J, with 16 bases between. The CDR3 region is CASLQGRPSDTQYF. The CDR3 region has the DNA TGTGCCAGCCTACAAGGACGGCCTTCAGATACGCAGTATTTT.

The rearrangement joins TRBV11-2 to TRBJ1-2, with D tentatively TRBD1 (6 bases). V was trimmed by 4 bases and J by 5 bases, leaving 23 bases between them. Germline V lookup: CDR1 SGHAT, CDR2 FQNNGV. CDR3 size: 17 residues. Here the CDR3 DNA reads TGTGCCAGCAGCTCGCAGTCCTCAACGGACAGAGTATATGGCTACACCTTC. Translating it yields CASSSQSSTDRVYGYTF.

This clonotype was observed at least ten times. V usage is TRBV27 and J usage is TRBJ1-1; D gene uncertain. Deletions cut 6 bases from V and 0 bases from J, with 8 bases between. This CDR3 region has 13 residues. Germline V lookup: CDR1 MNHEY, CDR2 SMNVEV (reference sequence). CDR3 protein: CASSLAMNTEAFF. The CDR3 DNA follows: TGTGCCAGCAGCTTAGCCATGAACACTGAAGCTTTCTTT.

About this clonotype itself: An end of the junction differs from the germline gene, which may be a read error. The chain joins TRBV7-7 to TRBJ2-5, with D hard to call. CDR1 SSHAT and CDR2 FNYEAQ come from the germline V gene (reference sequence). This CDR3 spans 14 amino acids. The CDR3 reads CASSYSPGEETQYF. CDR3 nucleotides: TGTGCTAGCAGCTATAGCCCTGGGGAAGAGACCCAGTACTTC.

As regards this clonotype: The junction departs from germline at one end; a sequencing error may be responsible. The chain is built from TRBV5-1 and TRBJ1-2; D gene ambiguous. CDR1 SGHRS and CDR2 YFSETQ come from the germline V gene. The CDR3 totals 14 residues. CDR3 sequence: CAGSSRGQFIGYTF. The DNA for the CDR3 is TGCGCCGGCAGCTCCCGAGGGCAGTTCATTGGCTACACCTTC.

The chain recombines TRBV19 with TRBJ2-5; the D gene is possibly TRBD2 (7 bases). This CDR3 has 13 amino acids. V was shortened by 9 bases and J by 3 bases, with 14 bases between the two germline ends. CDR1 is LNHDA and CDR2 is SQIVND in the germline V gene (reference sequence). Here the CDR3 reads CASSGGQEETQYF. The CDR3 region has the DNA TGTGCCAGCTCCGGGGGGCAAGAAGAGACCCAGTACTTC. Variable domain in full (rest from reference TRBV19 and TRBJ2-5): DGGITQSPKYLFRKEGQNVTLSCEQNLNHDAMYWYRQDPGQGLRLIYYSQIVNDFQKGDIAEGYSVSREKKESFPLTVTSAQKNPTAFYLCASSGGQEETQYFGPGTRLLVL.

This rearrangement joins TRBV2 to TRBJ1-1; D might be TRBD1 (6 bases). V lost 6 bases, J lost 4 bases, and 18 bases lay in between. From germline, CDR1 is SNHLY and CDR2 FYNNEI. CDR3 length: 15 amino acids. The CDR3 DNA reads as TGTGCCAGCAGATATAGGGACAAAAGGGGCACTGAAGCTTTCTTT. It codes for CASRYRDKRGTEAFF.

There are a few counts of this clonotype. This sequence joins TRBV11-3 and TRBJ2-2, with no clear D. CDR3 length: 16 residues. The germline V gene has CDR1 SGHNT and CDR2 YENEEA. V gave up 0 bases and J gave up 1 base, with 9 bases separating them. CDR3 DNA sequence: TGTGCCAGCAGCTTAGATTGGACCCAGAACACCGGGGAGCTGTTTTTT. The encoded protein is CASSLDWTQNTGELFF. Variable domain in full (rest from reference TRBV11-3 and TRBJ2-2): EAGVVQSPRYKIIEKKQPVAFWCNPISGHNTLYWYLQNLGQGPELLIRYENEEAVDDSQLPKDRFSAERLKGVDSTLKIQPAELGDSAVYLCASSLDWTQNTGELFFGEGSRLTVL.

This clonotype was seen ten or more times. As DNA, the CDR3 is TGTGCCAGCAGCCCTATAGTGGTGACAGGGAGGAAAGGCTACACCTTC. Its translation is CASSPIVVTGRKGYTF. The chain is built from TRBV7-6 and TRBJ1-2; 7 nucleotides align to TRBD1. The junction had 17 bases not matched to a gene; V was cut back by 5 bases and J by 8 bases. CDR3 size: 16 residues. The germline V gene encodes CDR1 SGHVS and CDR2 FNYEAQ.

This clonotype showed up just a few times. This sequence joins TRBV6-6 and TRBJ1-1; tentatively, D is TRBD1 (5 bases). Germline-derived CDR1 and CDR2 are MNHNY and SVGAGI (reference sequence). This CDR3 has 15 residues. Trimming took off 6 bases at V and 2 bases at J, with 16 bases between the two ends. The CDR3 sequence is CASRQHRRVNTEAFF. The CDR3 nucleotides are TGTGCCAGCAGGCAACACAGGCGGGTCAACACTGAAGCTTTCTTT.

V is TRBV10-3 and J is TRBJ1-2; TRBD1 might be the D (6 bases). CDR3 length: 17 amino acids. Deletions cut 0 bases from V and 5 bases from J, with 19 bases between. From germline, CDR1 is ENHRY and CDR2 SYGVKD. CDR3 amino acids: CAISESDFGGRRYGYTF. Written as DNA, the CDR3 is TGTGCCATCAGTGAGTCGGATTTCGGGGGGCGCCGATATGGCTACACCTTC.